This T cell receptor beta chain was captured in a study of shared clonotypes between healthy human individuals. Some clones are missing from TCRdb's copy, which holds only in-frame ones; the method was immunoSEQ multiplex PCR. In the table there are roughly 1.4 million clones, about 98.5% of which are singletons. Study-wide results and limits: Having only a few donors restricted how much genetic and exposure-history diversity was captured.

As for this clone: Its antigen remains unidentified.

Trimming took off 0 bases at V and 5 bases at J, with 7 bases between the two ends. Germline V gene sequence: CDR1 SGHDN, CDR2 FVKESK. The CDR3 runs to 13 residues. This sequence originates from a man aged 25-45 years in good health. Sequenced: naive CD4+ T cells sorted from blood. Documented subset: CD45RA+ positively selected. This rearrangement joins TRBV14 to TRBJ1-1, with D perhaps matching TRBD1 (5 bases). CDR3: CASSQDEGTEAFF. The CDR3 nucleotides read TGTGCCAGCAGCCAAGATGAGGGGACTGAAGCTTTCTTT.